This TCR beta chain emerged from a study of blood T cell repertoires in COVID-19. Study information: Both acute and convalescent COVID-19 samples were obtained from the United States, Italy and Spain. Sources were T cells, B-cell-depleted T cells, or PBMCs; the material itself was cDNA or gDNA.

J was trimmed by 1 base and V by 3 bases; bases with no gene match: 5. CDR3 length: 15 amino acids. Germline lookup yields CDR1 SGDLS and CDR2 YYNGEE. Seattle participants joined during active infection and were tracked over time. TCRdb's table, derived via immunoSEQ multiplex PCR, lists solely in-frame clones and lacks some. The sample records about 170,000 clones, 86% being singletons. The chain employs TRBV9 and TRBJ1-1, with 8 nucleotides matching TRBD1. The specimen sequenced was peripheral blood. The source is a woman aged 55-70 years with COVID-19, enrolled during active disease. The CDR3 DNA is TGTGCCAGCAGCGCTCGACAGGGGACGAACACTGAAGCTTTCTTT. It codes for CASSARQGTNTEAFF.